This TCR beta chain was sequenced in a study of long-term antiretroviral therapy in people with HIV. The samples comprised about 0.95-11 million cryopreserved PBMC ahead of DNA extraction. Per the germline V gene, CDR1 is KGHSH and CDR2 is LQKENI. The V end was cut by 1 base, the J end by 4 bases, with 5 bases between. The CDR3 totals 13 residues. Version v3.0 of the immunoSEQ assay ran at survey level. The repertoire was sequenced with immunoSEQ multiplex PCR; TCRdb's copy has only in-frame clones and lacks some. This table holds about 25,000 clones, 76% found once. The source material was unsorted PBMCs, sampled 0.5 years after starting antiretroviral therapy. This TCR came from a woman aged 40 to 49 with HIV. This chain connects TRBV18 to TRBJ1-5; no definite D call. The CDR3 loop reads CASSPQENQPQHF. The CDR3 nucleotides are TGTGCCAGCTCACCACAAGAGAATCAGCCCCAGCATTTT.